The T cell receptor beta chain described here comes from a study of CD8+ T cells in alopecia areata. This clone was observed once. Germline V gene sequence: CDR1 SGHDT, CDR2 YYEEEE. This CDR3 spans 13 amino acids. V was shortened by 0 bases and J by 1 base, with 4 bases between the two germline ends. After isolation, RNA underwent reverse transcription to generate cDNA as the sequencing template. Profiled with immunoSEQ multiplex PCR; TCRdb holds only in-frame clones, not every one. Here the sample spans about 120,000 clones, 55% to 70% being singletons. This clonotype originated in a human donor in good health. The rearrangement uses TRBV5-6 and TRBJ2-5; no reliable D call. The source material was CD4+ T cells sorted from blood. This CDR3 reads CASSLGSQETQYF. In DNA, the CDR3 is TGTGCCAGCAGCTTGGGGTCCCAAGAGACCCAGTACTTC.